This is a list of T cell receptor beta chains from one sample in a study of blood T cell repertoires in COVID-19. Produced via immunoSEQ multiplex PCR; TCRdb's table is partial and in-frame only. The sample includes 200,000 or so clones, over 75% of them seen just once. Material: peripheral blood. These receptors originate from a human donor with active or convalescent COVID-19. The donor label of this sample is uncertain. Both conserved end residues are part of each CDR3. A D gene is named only where the DNA matches it firmly. A clone size is listed for some rows: how often the clone was seen (once, few, many), or a class if it is expanded.

>NA|NA|TRBJ2-7|TRBV5-1
TGCGCCAGCAGCTCACAGGGAATCTACGAGCAGTACTTC
CASSSQGIYEQYF
>NA|once|TRBJ1-2|TRBV5-5
TGTGCCAGCAGCCTAAGTAGCGGTAGAAACTATGGCTACACCTTC
CASSLSSGRNYGYTF
>TRBD1|NA|TRBJ2-7|TRBV24-1
TGTGCCACCAGACGACAGGGGGTAAACGAGCAGTACTTC
CATRRQGVNEQYF
>NA|NA|TRBJ1-2|TRBV24-1
TGTGCCACCAGTGATGGTCGCAGGGTAAACTATGGCTACACCTTC
CATSDGRRVNYGYTF
>NA|NA|TRBJ2-1|TRBV7-2
TGTGCCAGCAGCTCCCTACCACGGGGGGAGCAGTTCTTC
CASSSLPRGEQFF
>TRBD1|NA|TRBJ2-7|TRBV5-1
TGCGCCAGCAGGACAGGGTCAGGGTTCTACGAGCAGTACTTC
CASRTGSGFYEQYF
>TRBD1|NA|TRBJ2-2|TRBV19
TGTGCCAGTAGTATCCAGGGGGCGCCCGGGGAGCTGTTTTTT
CASSIQGAPGELFF
>NA|NA|TRBJ1-4|TRBV5-1
TGCGCCAGCAGCCCCGGGGGAAATGAAAAACTGTTTTTT
CASSPGGNEKLFF
>NA|NA|TRBJ2-6|TRBV6-2/TRBV6-3
TGTGCCAGCAGTTACCCGGGGGGCAGGATGGTCTCTGGGGCCAACGTCCTGACTTTC
CASSYPGGRMVSGANVLTF
>TRBD2|NA|TRBJ2-1|TRBV3-1/TRBV3-2
TGTGCCAGCAGCCACCTAGCGGACCAGCAGTTCTTC
CASSHLADQQFF
>TRBD2|NA|TRBJ2-7|TRBV7-9
TGTGCCAGCAGCTTAGAGCGGGGTTCCTACGAGCAGTACTTC
CASSLERGSYEQYF
>TRBD2|NA|TRBJ2-7|TRBV19
TGTGCCAGTAGTATGTTCGGGATGGCGGGAGGAAGACACGAGCAGTACTTC
CASSMFGMAGGRHEQYF
>NA|NA|TRBJ2-2|TRBV19
TGTGCCAGTAGTATGCGGGGTTGGACACCGGGAGGGGAGCTGTTTTTT
CASSMRGWTPGGELFF
>NA|once|TRBJ1-3|TRBV5-1
TGCGCCAGCAGCTTGGGGGCAGCAAATACTGGAAACACCATATATTTT
CASSLGAANTGNTIYF
>TRBD1|NA|TRBJ2-1|TRBV11-3
TGTGCCAGCAGCCACCGACAGGGGGCGCGAGCAAATGAGCAGTTCTTC
CASSHRQGARANEQFF
>NA|NA|TRBJ2-3|TRBV30
TGTGCCTGGGATCAGGGAACCACAGATACGCAGTATTTT
CAWDQGTTDTQYF
>TRBD1|few|TRBJ1-1|TRBV6-6
TGTGCCAGCAGTACTTCTCCGTACAGGGGGCGCACTGAAGCTTTCTTT
CASSTSPYRGRTEAFF
>TRBD2|NA|TRBJ2-7|TRBV7-9
TGTGCCAGCAGCCGTAGCGGGCAAACCTACGAGCAGTACTTC
CASSRSGQTYEQYF
>TRBD2|NA|TRBJ2-3|TRBV7-3
TGTGCCAGCAGCCTAGCGGGGGGAACAGATACGCAGTATTTT
CASSLAGGTDTQYF
>TRBD2|few|TRBJ2-7|TRBV6-6
TGTGCCAGCAGGGAGAACTGGGGGGGCTACGAGCAGTACTTC
CASRENWGGYEQYF
>TRBD2|NA|TRBJ2-5|TRBV4-1
TGCGCCAGCAGCCAAGATCAACGGCAGCGGGGGCGCAGGGAGACCCAGTACTTC
CASSQDQRQRGRRETQYF
>TRBD2|NA|TRBJ2-3|TRBV7-7
TGTGCCAGCAGCTTAGGTCCGCGGGGGGGCACAGATACGCAGTATTTT
CASSLGPRGGTDTQYF
>TRBD2|NA|TRBJ2-3|TRBV5-1
TGCGCCAGCAGCTTGGTACGCGGGAGAGTCACAGATACGCAGTATTTT
CASSLVRGRVTDTQYF
>TRBD1|NA|TRBJ2-3|TRBV28
TGTGCCAGCAGTGCAGGGGCCCAGGGGGCCGGCACAGATACGCAGTATTTT
CASSAGAQGAGTDTQYF
>TRBD2|NA|TRBJ2-3|TRBV11-1
TGTGCCAGCAGCTTAGTCGGGAGGAAAGGGGAAACGCAGTATTTT
CASSLVGRKGETQYF
>TRBD1|NA|TRBJ2-6|TRBV19
TGTGCCAGTAGTATATGGACAGGGGATATCTCTGGGGCCAACGTCCTGACTTTC
CASSIWTGDISGANVLTF
>TRBD2|NA|TRBJ2-3|TRBV11-3
TGTGCCAGCAGCCCCCAGGGACTAGCGGGACGCACAGATACGCAGTATTTT
CASSPQGLAGRTDTQYF
>TRBD1|NA|TRBJ1-2|TRBV13
TGTGCCAGCAGCCAAAGGGACAGGGATAACTATGGCTACACCTTC
CASSQRDRDNYGYTF
>NA|once|TRBJ1-4|TRBV5-6
TGTGCCAGCAGTTACAGGAGTAATGAAAAACTGTTTTTT
CASSYRSNEKLFF
>TRBD2|NA|TRBJ2-2|TRBV7-9
TGTGCCAGCAGCCAGCGGGACTACCCAACCGGGGAGCTGTTTTTT
CASSQRDYPTGELFF
>NA|NA|TRBJ1-4|TRBV5-1
TGCGCCAGTTCCGGGACAACAACTAATGAAAAACTGTTTTTT
CASSGTTTNEKLFF